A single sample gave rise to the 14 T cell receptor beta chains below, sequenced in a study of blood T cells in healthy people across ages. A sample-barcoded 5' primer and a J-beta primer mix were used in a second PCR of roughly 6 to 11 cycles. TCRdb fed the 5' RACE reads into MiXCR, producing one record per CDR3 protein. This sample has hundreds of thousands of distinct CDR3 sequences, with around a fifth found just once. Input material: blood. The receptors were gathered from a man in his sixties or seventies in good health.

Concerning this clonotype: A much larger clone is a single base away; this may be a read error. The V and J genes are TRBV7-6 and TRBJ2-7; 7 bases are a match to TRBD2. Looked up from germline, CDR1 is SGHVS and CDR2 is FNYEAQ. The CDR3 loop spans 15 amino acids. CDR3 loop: CASSLAITSADEQHF. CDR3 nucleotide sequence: TGTGCCAGCAGCTTAGCGATAACTAGCGCGGACGAGCAGCACTTC. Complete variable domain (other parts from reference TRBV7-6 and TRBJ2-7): GAGVSQSPRYKVTKRGQDVALRCDPISGHVSLYWYRQALGQGPEFLTYFNYEAQQDKSGLPNDRFSAERPEGSISTLTIQRTEQRDSAMYRCASSLAITSADEQHFGPGTRLTVT.

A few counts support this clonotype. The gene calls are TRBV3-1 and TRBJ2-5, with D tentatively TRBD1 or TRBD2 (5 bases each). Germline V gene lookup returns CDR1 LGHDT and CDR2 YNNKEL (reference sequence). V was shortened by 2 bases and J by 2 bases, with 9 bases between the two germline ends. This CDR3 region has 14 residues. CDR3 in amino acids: CASSQRGVQETQYF. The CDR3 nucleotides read TGTGCCAGCAGCCAAAGAGGGGTGCAAGAGACCCAGTACTTC.

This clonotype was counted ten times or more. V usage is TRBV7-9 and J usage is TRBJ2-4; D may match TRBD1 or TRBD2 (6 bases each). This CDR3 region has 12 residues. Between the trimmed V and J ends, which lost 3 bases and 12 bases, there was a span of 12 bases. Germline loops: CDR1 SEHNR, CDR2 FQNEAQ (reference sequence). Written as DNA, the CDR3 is TGTGCCAGCAGCTTCCTCGAGGGGGGTCAGTACTTC. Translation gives CASSFLEGGQYF.

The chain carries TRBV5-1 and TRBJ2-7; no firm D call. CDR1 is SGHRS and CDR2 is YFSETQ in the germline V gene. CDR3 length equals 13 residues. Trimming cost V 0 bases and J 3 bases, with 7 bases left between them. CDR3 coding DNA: TGCGCCAGCAGCTTGGAAAACAACTACGAGCAGTACTTC. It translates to CASSLENNYEQYF.

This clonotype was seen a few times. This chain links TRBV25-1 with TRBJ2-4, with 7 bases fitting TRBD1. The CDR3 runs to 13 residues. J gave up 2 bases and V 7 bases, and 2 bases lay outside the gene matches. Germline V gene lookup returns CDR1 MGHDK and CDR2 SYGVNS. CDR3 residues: CASTGQSKNIQYF. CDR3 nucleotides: TGTGCCAGCACGGGACAGTCCAAAAACATTCAGTACTTC.

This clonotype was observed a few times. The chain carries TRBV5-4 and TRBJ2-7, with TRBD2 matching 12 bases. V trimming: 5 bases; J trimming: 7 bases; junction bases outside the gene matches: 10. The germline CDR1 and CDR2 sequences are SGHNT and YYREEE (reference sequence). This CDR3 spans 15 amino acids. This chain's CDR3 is CASRIGTSGSGEQYF. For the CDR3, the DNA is TGTGCCAGCAGGATTGGGACTAGCGGGTCGGGTGAGCAGTACTTC. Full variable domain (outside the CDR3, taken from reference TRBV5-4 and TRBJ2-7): ETGVTQSPTHLIKTRGQQVTLRCSSQSGHNTVSWYQQALGQGPQFIFQYYREEENGRGNFPPRFSGLQFPNYSSELNVNALELDDSALYLCASRIGTSGSGEQYFGPGTRLTVT.

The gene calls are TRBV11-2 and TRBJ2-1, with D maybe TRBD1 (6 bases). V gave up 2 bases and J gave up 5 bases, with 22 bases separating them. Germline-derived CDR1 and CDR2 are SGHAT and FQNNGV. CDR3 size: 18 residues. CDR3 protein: CASSLYPGHRFHDNEQFF. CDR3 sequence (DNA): TGTGCCAGCAGCTTATATCCGGGACACCGGTTCCACGACAATGAGCAGTTCTTC.

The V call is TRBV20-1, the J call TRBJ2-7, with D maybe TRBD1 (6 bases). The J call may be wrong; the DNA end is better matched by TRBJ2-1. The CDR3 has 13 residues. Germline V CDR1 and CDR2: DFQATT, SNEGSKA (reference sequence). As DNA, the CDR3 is TGCAGTGCTAGAGAAGGGGGAAACAATGAGCAGTTCTTC. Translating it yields CSAREGGNNEQFF.

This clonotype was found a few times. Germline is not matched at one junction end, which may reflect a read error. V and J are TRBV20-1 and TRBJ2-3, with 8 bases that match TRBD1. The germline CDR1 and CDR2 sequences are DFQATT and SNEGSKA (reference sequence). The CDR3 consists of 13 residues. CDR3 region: CSARHQIHRGLNF. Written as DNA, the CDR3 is TGCAGCGCTAGACATCAAATCCACAGGGGGTTGAATTTT.

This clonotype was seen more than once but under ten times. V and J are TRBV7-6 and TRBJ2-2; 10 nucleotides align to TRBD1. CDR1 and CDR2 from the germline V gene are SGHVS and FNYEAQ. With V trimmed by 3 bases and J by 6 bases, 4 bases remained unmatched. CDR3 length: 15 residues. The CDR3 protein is CASSLVTGGPGELFF. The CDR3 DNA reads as TGTGCCAGCAGCTTGGTGACAGGGGGCCCCGGGGAGCTGTTTTTT.

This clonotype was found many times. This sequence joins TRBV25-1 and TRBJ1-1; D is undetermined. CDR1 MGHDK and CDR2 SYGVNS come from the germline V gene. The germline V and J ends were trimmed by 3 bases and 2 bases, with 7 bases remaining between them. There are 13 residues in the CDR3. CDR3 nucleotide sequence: TGTGCCAGCAGTGAGTGGCAAAACACTGAAGCTTTCTTT. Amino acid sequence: CASSEWQNTEAFF.

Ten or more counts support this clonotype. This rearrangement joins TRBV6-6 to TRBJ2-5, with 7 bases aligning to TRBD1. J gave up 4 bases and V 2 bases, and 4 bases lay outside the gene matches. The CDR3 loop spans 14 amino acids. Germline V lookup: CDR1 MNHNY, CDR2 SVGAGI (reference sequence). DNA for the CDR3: TGTGCCAGCAGTTACGGACAGGTCAGAGAGACCCAGTACTTC. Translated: CASSYGQVRETQYF.

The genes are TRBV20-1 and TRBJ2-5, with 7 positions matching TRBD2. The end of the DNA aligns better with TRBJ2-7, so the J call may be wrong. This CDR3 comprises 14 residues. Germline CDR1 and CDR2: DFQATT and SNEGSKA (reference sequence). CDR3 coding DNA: TGCAGTGCTAGACCTGAGCGGGACTCCTACGAGCAGTACTTC. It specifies CSARPERDSYEQYF.

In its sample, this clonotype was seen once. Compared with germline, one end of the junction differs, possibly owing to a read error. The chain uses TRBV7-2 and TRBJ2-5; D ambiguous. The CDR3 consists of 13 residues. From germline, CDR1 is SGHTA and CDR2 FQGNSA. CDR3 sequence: CASSPVLFYEQCF. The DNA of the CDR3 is TGTGCCAGCAGCCCCGTCTTGTTCTACGAGCAGTGCTTC.